Listed here are 26 T cell receptor beta chains from one sample, sequenced in a study of T-cell memory formation after mild COVID-19. Each CDR3 protein is one row after TCRdb ran MiXCR on the 5' RACE reads. The data contain around 310,000 distinct CDR3 sequences, 15% to 20% of them singletons. Sequenced: PBMCs or a T cell subset sorted from them (not recorded which). The receptors were gathered from a man aged 18 to 30 who had mild COVID-19 (a few samples of this study predate the infection). Cell type and time point are not known.

This clonotype was observed a few times. The rearrangement uses TRBV5-4 and TRBJ2-5; D gene ambiguous. The CDR3 loop spans 15 amino acids. V was shortened by 2 bases and J by 0 bases, with 11 bases between the two germline ends. Germline V gene lookup returns CDR1 SGHNT and CDR2 YYREEE (reference sequence). The CDR3 reads CASSLQTRYQETQYF. DNA for the CDR3: TGTGCCAGCAGCTTACAGACGAGGTACCAAGAGACCCAGTACTTC. The full variable domain, rest sourced from reference TRBV5-4 and TRBJ2-5, is ETGVTQSPTHLIKTRGQQVTLRCSSQSGHNTVSWYQQALGQGPQFIFQYYREEENGRGNFPPRFSGLQFPNYSSELNVNALELDDSALYLCASSLQTRYQETQYFGPGTRLLVL.

This clonotype was found a few times. This chain uses TRBV4-3 with TRBJ2-2, with D possibly called TRBD1 or TRBD2 (5 bases each). V lost 1 base and J 3 bases, leaving 15 bases between the germline ends. This CDR3 contains 17 residues. CDR1 and CDR2 from the germline V gene are LGHNA and YSLEER. The CDR3 sequence: CASSQGFWDLYTGELFF. For the CDR3, the DNA is TGCGCCAGCAGCCAAGGTTTCTGGGACCTTTACACCGGGGAGCTGTTTTTT.

In the case of this clonotype: Compared with germline, one end of the junction differs, possibly owing to a read error. The chain combines TRBV15 with TRBJ2-4; either TRBD1 or TRBD2 may fit D (5 bases each). The CDR3 length is 14 residues. Germline lookup yields CDR1 LNHNV and CDR2 YYDKDF (reference sequence). CDR3 DNA: TGTGCCGCCAGCTCCCCGGGACCCAAAAACATTCAGTACTTC. Protein: CAASSPGPKNIQYF.

The sample holds a few counts of this clonotype. The chain employs TRBV7-9 and TRBJ2-5; D may be TRBD1 (5 bases). Germline CDR1 SEHNR, CDR2 FQNEAQ (reference sequence). The CDR3 has 15 amino acids. V dropped 4 bases and J dropped 3 bases, with 15 bases sitting between them. CDR3 sequence (DNA): TGTGCCAGCAGCTCCCAGGGTGGGGCCAAAGAGACCCAGTACTTC. It is translated as CASSSQGGAKETQYF.

J is TRBJ2-2 and V is TRBV6-2 or TRBV6-3, with D possibly being TRBD1 (5 bases). Trimming left V 2 bases short and J 3 bases short, with 10 bases between. The CDR3 spans 15 residues. Germline V lookup: CDR1 MNHEY, CDR2 SVGEGT. CDR3 DNA sequence: TGTGCCAGCAGTTACCCTCAGGGATACACCGGGGAGCTGTTTTTT. Translation: CASSYPQGYTGELFF.

The sample holds a few counts of this clonotype. This sequence joins TRBV29-1 and TRBJ2-2; D may match TRBD1 or TRBD2 (5 bases each). This CDR3 region has 13 residues. Between the trimmed V and J ends, which lost 7 bases and 3 bases, there was a span of 12 bases. Germline assignment: CDR1 SQVTM and CDR2 ANQGSEA. The CDR3, as DNA: TGCAGCGCGGAGGACACCTACACCGGGGAGCTGTTTTTT. Translated, it gives CSAEDTYTGELFF.

J is TRBJ2-5 and V is TRBV29-1, with 10 nucleotides matching TRBD1. CDR3 length equals 14 residues. Germline-derived CDR1 and CDR2 are SQVTM and ANQGSEA. V was pared by 8 bases and J by 5 bases, with 11 bases of the junction left unmatched. CDR3 bases: TGCAGCATAGGGACAGGGGTAATTTCGGAGACCCAGTACTTC. Protein: CSIGTGVISETQYF.

This chain links TRBV5-4 with TRBJ2-2; 8 bases fit TRBD2. With 7 bases clipped from V and 5 bases from J, the junction kept 4 bases outside the gene matches. This CDR3 comprises 13 residues. Germline-derived CDR1 and CDR2 are SGHNT and YYREEE (reference sequence). Here the CDR3 DNA reads TGTGCCAGCGACGGGGGGGCAACCGGGGAGCTGTTTTTT. Translation gives CASDGGATGELFF.

The chain employs TRBV5-6 and TRBJ2-7; D may be TRBD1 (5 bases). The CDR3 covers 12 residues. Germline CDR1 is SGHDT and CDR2 is YYEEEE. Trimming left V 2 bases short and J 5 bases short, with 8 bases between. The CDR3 sequence is CASSLGEDEQYF. The CDR3 nucleotides read TGTGCCAGCAGCTTAGGGGAAGACGAGCAGTACTTC.

This clonotype turned up a few times. This chain uses TRBV6-2 or TRBV6-3 with TRBJ2-7, with D perhaps TRBD2 (5 bases). Per the germline V gene, CDR1 is MNHEY and CDR2 is SVGEGT. The CDR3 is 18 amino acids. Trimming took off 2 bases at V and 5 bases at J, with 25 bases between the two ends. The CDR3 here is CASSYPHPSKWTYHEQYF. The CDR3 DNA sequence: TGTGCCAGCAGTTACCCTCACCCTAGCAAGTGGACTTACCACGAGCAGTACTTC.

The rearrangement uses TRBV11-2 and TRBJ2-2, with 10 bases identical to TRBD2. Germline V gives CDR1 SGHAT, CDR2 FQNNGV. V was clipped by 3 bases and J by 4 bases; unmatched bases: 11. The CDR3 extends over 18 amino acids. DNA for the CDR3: TGTGCCAGCAGCTTCCCCGAGAGCGGGGGGGCGGGCACCGGGGAGCTGTTTTTT. Translated, it gives CASSFPESGGAGTGELFF.

This chain joins TRBV9 and TRBJ2-1; 9 nucleotides align to TRBD2. The V gene end was trimmed by 0 bases and the J gene end by 6 bases; junction bases not matched to a gene: 7. The CDR3 has 16 amino acids. The germline V gene encodes CDR1 SGDLS and CDR2 YYNGEE. The CDR3 spells CASSVVGGGATNEQFF. The DNA for the CDR3 is TGTGCCAGCAGCGTAGTTGGCGGGGGGGCCACCAATGAGCAGTTCTTC.

This chain joins TRBV2 and TRBJ1-2; no definite D call. The CDR3 has 15 amino acids. The germline CDR1 and CDR2 sequences are SNHLY and FYNNEI. V lost 9 bases and J 4 bases, leaving 21 bases between the germline ends. The CDR3: CASPLQPMLPYGYTF. CDR3 DNA sequence: TGTGCCAGTCCGCTCCAACCGATGCTTCCCTATGGCTACACCTTC.

This clonotype appeared a few times. This CDR3 reads CASSLQGATTDTQYF. The CDR3 DNA reads TGCGCCAGCAGCCTACAGGGGGCTACCACAGATACGCAGTATTTT. V gene TRBV5-1 combines with J gene TRBJ2-3, with 9 bases aligning to TRBD1. With V trimmed by 4 bases and J by 2 bases, 5 bases remained unmatched. This CDR3 comprises 15 residues. Germline CDR1 reads SGHRS; CDR2 reads YFSETQ.

A few counts support this clonotype. V and J are TRBV5-1 and TRBJ2-6; perhaps TRBD1 as D (5 bases). The V gene lost 4 bases and the J gene lost 0 bases, with 14 bases spanning the gap. The CDR3 spans 17 residues. Germline loops: CDR1 SGHRS, CDR2 YFSETQ. CDR3 coding DNA: TGCGCCAGCAGCCATCCGGACATATACTCTGGGGCCAACGTCCTGACTTTC. It is translated as CASSHPDIYSGANVLTF.

This clonotype was counted many times. J is TRBJ2-1 and V is TRBV7-2, with 10 bases matching TRBD2. This CDR3 has 16 residues. V was pared by 4 bases and J by 9 bases, with 12 bases of the junction left unmatched. The germline V gene encodes CDR1 SGHTA and CDR2 FQGNSA. As DNA, the CDR3 is TGTGCCAGCAGCTCTATGCCCAGCGGGGGGGCGGGTGAGCAGTTCTTC. Translation gives CASSSMPSGGAGEQFF. Complete variable domain (other parts from reference TRBV7-2 and TRBJ2-1): GAGVSQSPSNKVTEKGKDVELRCDPISGHTALYWYRQSLGQGLEFLIYFQGNSAPDKSGLPSDRFSAERTGGSVSTLTIQRTQQEDSAVYLCASSSMPSGGAGEQFFGPGTRLTVL.

V usage is TRBV24-1 and J usage is TRBJ2-5; TRBD1 aligns across 8 bases. V was clipped by 1 base and J by 0 bases; unmatched bases: 6. This CDR3 region has 17 residues. From germline, CDR1 is KGHDR and CDR2 SFDVKD. This CDR3 reads CATSDLGGTGYQETQYF. The CDR3, as DNA: TGTGCCACCAGTGATTTAGGGGGGACAGGATACCAAGAGACCCAGTACTTC.

This clonotype has ten or more counts. The V call is TRBV5-1, the J call TRBJ2-3; 8 bases agree with TRBD2. Germline V gene data show CDR1 as SGHRS and CDR2 as YFSETQ. V was pared by 0 bases and J by 0 bases, with 9 bases of the junction left unmatched. The CDR3 contains 18 residues. The CDR3 region is CASSLGVAGSSSTDTQYF. The CDR3 nucleotides are TGCGCCAGCAGCTTGGGGGTAGCGGGGAGCTCAAGCACAGATACGCAGTATTTT.

The genes are TRBV20-1 and TRBJ1-2, with no clear D. CDR3 length: 11 amino acids. Deletions cut 5 bases from V and 8 bases from J, with 12 bases between. Germline CDR1 reads DFQATT; CDR2 reads SNEGSKA (reference sequence). The CDR3: CSAVTGLGYTF. DNA of the CDR3: TGCAGTGCTGTCACCGGCCTGGGCTACACCTTC.

This clonotype was detected only a few times. V usage is TRBV7-2 and J usage is TRBJ1-1, with D possibly matching TRBD1 (6 bases). The CDR3 length is 15 residues. Per germline, CDR1 SGHTA and CDR2 FQGNSA. V was cut by 3 bases and J by 4 bases, with 15 bases left in between. The CDR3 region is CASSFRQLGGTEAFF. The CDR3 bases are TGTGCCAGCAGCTTCCGACAGTTAGGGGGCACTGAAGCTTTCTTT.

The CDR3 sequence is CASSSPGQGRGYTF. The CDR3 DNA sequence: TGTGCCAGCAGCTCGCCGGGACAGGGTCGTGGCTACACCTTC. This chain connects TRBV7-2 to TRBJ1-2; 9 bases map to TRBD1. Trimming removed 4 bases from V and 7 bases from J; junction bases left unmatched: 7. CDR1 and CDR2 from the germline V gene are SGHTA and FQGNSA. This CDR3 region has 14 residues.

The J gene is TRBJ1-2, the V gene TRBV4-1; 11 bases line up with TRBD1. Per the germline V gene, CDR1 is MGHRA and CDR2 is YSYEKL. Trimming removed 3 bases from V and 8 bases from J; junction bases left unmatched: 8. There are 15 residues in the CDR3. The CDR3 sequence is CASSQEGQGAGGYTF. The DNA of the CDR3 is TGCGCCAGCAGCCAGGAAGGACAGGGGGCGGGCGGCTACACCTTC.

V gene TRBV6-6 combines with J gene TRBJ1-1, with 7 nucleotides matching TRBD1. Germline lookup yields CDR1 MNHNY and CDR2 SVGAGI (reference sequence). The CDR3 sequence is 15 residues long. J gave up 4 bases and V 7 bases, and 12 bases lay outside the gene matches. The CDR3 spells CASTPKGRGVTEAFF. The CDR3 coding sequence is TGTGCCAGCACCCCCAAAGGCAGGGGGGTCACTGAAGCTTTCTTT.

This clonotype turned up a few times. V usage is TRBV7-3 and J usage is TRBJ2-2; possible D gene TRBD1, 5 bases. The CDR3 covers 16 residues. Trimming stripped 5 bases from V and 3 bases from J, with 16 bases between. The germline V gene has CDR1 SGHTA and CDR2 FQGTGA. CDR3 amino acids: CASSPKGQGDTGELFF. DNA for the CDR3: TGTGCCAGCAGCCCCAAGGGTCAGGGTGACACCGGGGAGCTGTTTTTT. Full variable domain (rest looked up from reference TRBV7-3 and TRBJ2-2): GAGVSQTPSNKVTEKGKYVELRCDPISGHTALYWYRQSLGQGPEFLIYFQGTGAADDSGLPNDRFFAVRPEGSVSTLKIQRTERGDSAVYLCASSPKGQGDTGELFFGEGSRLTVL.

V gene TRBV27 combines with J gene TRBJ2-4, with TRBD1 matching 8 bases. CDR1 and CDR2 from the germline V gene are MNHEY and SMNVEV (reference sequence). The CDR3 contains 20 residues. V shed 5 bases and J 0 bases; nucleotides not matched to a gene: 18. CDR3 loop: CASSIRGDRRGLLAKNIQYF. The CDR3 bases are TGTGCCAGCAGTATAAGAGGGGACAGGCGAGGTCTACTAGCCAAAAACATTCAGTACTTC.

This clonotype has more than one count but fewer than ten. The V call is TRBV6-5, the J call TRBJ2-1; 9 positions match TRBD1. With V trimmed by 2 bases and J by 5 bases, 10 bases remained unmatched. This CDR3 is 17 amino acids long. CDR1 is MNHEY, CDR2 SVGAGI, per germline. The CDR3 sequence: CASSYLWTGENHNEQFF. The DNA for the CDR3 is TGTGCCAGCAGTTACCTTTGGACAGGGGAAAATCACAATGAGCAGTTCTTC.